This T cell receptor beta chain stems from a study of breast tumors, draining lymph nodes, adjacent tissues. Whole-study results and caveats: Luminal-like breast cancer showed significantly greater tumor-nontumor repertoire similarity than basal-like breast cancer did. The data were judged consistent with most tumor T cells coming from lymph node and expanding in tumor. The lymph node origin of tumor T cells was framed as consistent with a hypothesis, not demonstrated. Tumors had less TCR diversity than lymph nodes, more than nontumor tissue.

Using its own MiXCR run on the multiplex PCR reads, TCRdb lists one record per CDR3 protein. The sample has 15,000 or so distinct CDR3 sequences, 50% to 60% seen once. Germline CDR1 is SNHLY and CDR2 is FYNNEI. Trimming took 2 bases from V and 3 from J, leaving 5 bases between them. The length of the CDR3 is 13 residues. On this clonotype: Antigen specificity is unknown.

The sequenced sample consisted of tumor-adjacent breast tissue. V and J are TRBV2 and TRBJ1-5; D unresolved. The receptor's source is a female donor with breast cancer. Some clones in this sample may be carry-over from other donors' samples. The CDR3 coding sequence is TGTGCCAGCAGTGAACAACACAATCAGCCCCAGCATTTT. This gives the protein CASSEQHNQPQHF. The whole variable domain, filled in from reference TRBV2 and TRBJ1-5, reads EPEVTQTPSHQVTQMGQEVILRCVPISNHLYFYWYRQILGQKVEFLVSFYNNEISEKSEIFDDQFSVERPDGSNFTLKIRSTKLEDSAMYFCASSEQHNQPQHFGDGTRLSIL.